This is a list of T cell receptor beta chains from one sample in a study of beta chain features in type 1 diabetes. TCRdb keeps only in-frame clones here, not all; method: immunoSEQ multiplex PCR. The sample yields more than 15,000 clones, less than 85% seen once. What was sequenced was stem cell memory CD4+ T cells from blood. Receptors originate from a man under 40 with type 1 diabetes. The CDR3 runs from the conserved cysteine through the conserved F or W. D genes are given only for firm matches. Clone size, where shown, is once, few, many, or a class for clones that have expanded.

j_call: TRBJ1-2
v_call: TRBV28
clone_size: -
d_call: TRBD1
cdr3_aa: CASSLETPGQGVGYTF
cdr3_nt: TGTGCCAGCAGTTTAGAAACTCCGGGACAGGGGGTTGGCTACACCTTC

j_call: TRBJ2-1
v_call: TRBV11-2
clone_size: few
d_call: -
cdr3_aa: CASSQSSAYNEQFF
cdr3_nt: TGTGCCAGCAGCCAGTCTAGCGCGTACAATGAGCAGTTCTTC

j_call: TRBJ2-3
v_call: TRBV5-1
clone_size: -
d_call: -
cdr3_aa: CASSWTTVSDTQYF
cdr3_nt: TGCGCCAGCAGCTGGACGACAGTCTCAGATACGCAGTATTTT

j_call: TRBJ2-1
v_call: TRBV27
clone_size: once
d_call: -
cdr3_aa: CASSLRQGWDEQFF
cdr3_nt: TGTGCCAGCAGTTTAAGGCAGGGCTGGGATGAGCAGTTCTTC

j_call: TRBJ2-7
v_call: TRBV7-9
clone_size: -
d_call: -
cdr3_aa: CASSVQGYEQYF
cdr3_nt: TGTGCCAGCAGCGTCCAGGGTTACGAGCAGTACTTC

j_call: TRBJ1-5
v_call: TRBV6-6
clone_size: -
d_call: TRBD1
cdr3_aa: CASRLGQGGQPQHF
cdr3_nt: TGTGCCAGCAGACTCGGACAGGGCGGCCAGCCCCAGCATTTT

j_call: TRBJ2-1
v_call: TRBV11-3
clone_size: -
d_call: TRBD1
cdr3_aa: CASSLGQGGNNEQFF
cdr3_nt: TGTGCCAGCAGCTTAGGACAGGGTGGGAACAATGAGCAGTTCTTC

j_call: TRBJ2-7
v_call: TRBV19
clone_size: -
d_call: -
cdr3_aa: CASSISSSYEQYF
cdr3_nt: TGTGCCAGTAGTATATCCTCCAGCTACGAGCAGTACTTC

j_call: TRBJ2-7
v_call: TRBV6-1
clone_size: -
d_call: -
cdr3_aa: CASSEALGHLYEQYF
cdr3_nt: TGTGCCAGCAGTGAAGCGCTAGGACACCTCTACGAGCAGTACTTC

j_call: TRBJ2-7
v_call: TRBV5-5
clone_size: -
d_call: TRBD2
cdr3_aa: CASSRTMTSGGAHEQYF
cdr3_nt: TGTGCCAGCTCCCGAACCATGACTAGCGGGGGGGCCCACGAGCAGTACTTC

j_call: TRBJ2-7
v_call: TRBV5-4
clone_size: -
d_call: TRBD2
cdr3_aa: CASSPLAGAHEQYF
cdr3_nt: TGTGCCAGCAGCCCACTAGCGGGGGCCCACGAGCAGTACTTC

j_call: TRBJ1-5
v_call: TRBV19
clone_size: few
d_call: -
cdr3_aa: CASRSGINQPQHF
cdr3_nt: TGTGCCAGTAGATCCGGGATCAATCAGCCCCAGCATTTT

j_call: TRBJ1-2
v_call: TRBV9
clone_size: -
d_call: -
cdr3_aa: CASSVAHSNYGYTF
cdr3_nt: TGTGCCAGCAGCGTAGCACATTCTAACTATGGCTACACCTTC

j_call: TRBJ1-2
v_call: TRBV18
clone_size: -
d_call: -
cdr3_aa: CASSLTHSAGDGGYGYTF
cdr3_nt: TGTGCCAGCTCTCTGACCCACTCAGCGGGGGACGGGGGCTATGGCTACACCTTC

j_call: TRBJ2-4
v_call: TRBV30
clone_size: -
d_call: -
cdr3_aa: CAWSGTQQRHF
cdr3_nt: TGTGCCTGGAGCGGGACACAACAGCGGCACTTC

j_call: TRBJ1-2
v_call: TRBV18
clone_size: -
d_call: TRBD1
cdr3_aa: CASSSQGDGYTF
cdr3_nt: TGTGCCAGCTCATCACAGGGGGATGGCTACACCTTC

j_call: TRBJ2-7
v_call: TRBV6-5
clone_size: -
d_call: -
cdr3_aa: CASSYSKGSPYEQYF
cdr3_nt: TGTGCCAGCAGTTACTCGAAAGGGAGCCCCTACGAGCAGTACTTC

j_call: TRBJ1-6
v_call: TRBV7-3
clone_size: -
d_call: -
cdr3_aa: CASSIREGVSPLHF
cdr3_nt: TGTGCCAGCAGCATCAGGGAAGGGGTCTCACCCCTCCACTTT

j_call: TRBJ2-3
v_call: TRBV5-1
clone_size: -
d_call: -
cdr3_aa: CASSFNTDTQYF
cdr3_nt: TGCGCCAGCAGCTTTAACACAGATACGCAGTATTTT

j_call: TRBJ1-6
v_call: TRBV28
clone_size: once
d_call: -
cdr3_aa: CASSLLNSPLHF
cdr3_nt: TGTGCCAGCAGTTTACTTAATTCACCCCTCCACTTT

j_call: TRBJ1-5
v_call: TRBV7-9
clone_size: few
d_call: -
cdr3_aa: CASSSQGNQPQHF
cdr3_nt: TGTGCCAGCAGCTCACAGGGAAATCAGCCCCAGCATTTT

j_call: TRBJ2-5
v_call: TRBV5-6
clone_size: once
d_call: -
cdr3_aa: CASSRDQETQYF
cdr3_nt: TGTGCCAGCAGCCGGGACCAAGAGACCCAGTACTTC

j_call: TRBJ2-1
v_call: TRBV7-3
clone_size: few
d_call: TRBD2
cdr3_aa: CASSPQGGGFNEQFF
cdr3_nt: TGTGCCAGCAGCCCCCAAGGCGGGGGATTCAATGAGCAGTTCTTC

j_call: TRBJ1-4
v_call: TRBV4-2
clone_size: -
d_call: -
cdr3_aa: CASSQETGGNEKLFF
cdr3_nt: TGTGCCAGCAGCCAAGAGACAGGAGGAAATGAAAAACTGTTTTTT

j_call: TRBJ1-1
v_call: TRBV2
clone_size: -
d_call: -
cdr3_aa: CASSGGWGLEAFF
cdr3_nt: TGTGCCAGCAGTGGGGGATGGGGCCTTGAAGCTTTCTTT

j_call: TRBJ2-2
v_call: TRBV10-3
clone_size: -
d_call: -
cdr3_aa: CATLGSNTGELFF
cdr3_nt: TGTGCCACCCTCGGGTCGAACACCGGGGAGCTGTTTTTT

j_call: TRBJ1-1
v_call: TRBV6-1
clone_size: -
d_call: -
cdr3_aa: CASSLQANTEAFF
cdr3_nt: TGTGCCAGCAGTCTCCAGGCAAACACTGAAGCTTTCTTT

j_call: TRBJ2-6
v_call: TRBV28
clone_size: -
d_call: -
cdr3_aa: CASSGEGIISGANVLTF
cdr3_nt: TGTGCCAGCAGCGGAGAGGGTATCATCTCTGGGGCCAACGTCCTGACTTTC

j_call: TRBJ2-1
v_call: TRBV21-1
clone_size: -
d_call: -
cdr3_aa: CARRTSGALRGSNEQFF
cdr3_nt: TGTGCCAGACGGACTAGCGGGGCCCTTCGAGGGTCCAATGAGCAGTTCTTC

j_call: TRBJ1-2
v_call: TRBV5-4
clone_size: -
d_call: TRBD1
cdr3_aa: CASSAPFGTGDYGYTF
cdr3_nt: TGTGCCAGCAGCGCTCCATTCGGGACAGGGGACTATGGCTACACCTTC

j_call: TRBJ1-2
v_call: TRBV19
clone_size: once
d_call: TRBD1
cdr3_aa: CASNPDRDNYGYTF
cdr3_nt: TGTGCCAGTAACCCGGACAGGGATAACTATGGCTACACCTTC

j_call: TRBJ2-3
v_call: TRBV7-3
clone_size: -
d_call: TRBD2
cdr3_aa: CASSSSLAGADTQYF
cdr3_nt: TGTGCCAGCAGCTCTTCACTAGCGGGGGCTGATACGCAGTATTTT

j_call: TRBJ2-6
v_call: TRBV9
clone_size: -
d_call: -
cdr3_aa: CASSLGSSGANVLTF
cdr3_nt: TGTGCCAGCAGTCTAGGGAGCTCTGGGGCCAACGTCCTGACTTTC

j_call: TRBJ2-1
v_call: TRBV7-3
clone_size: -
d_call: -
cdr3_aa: CASSQNPLTGDEQFF
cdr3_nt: TGTGCCAGCAGCCAAAACCCCCTAACCGGAGATGAGCAGTTCTTC

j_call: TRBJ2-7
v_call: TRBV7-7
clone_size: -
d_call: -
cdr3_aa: CASSPNTGEQYF
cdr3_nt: TGTGCTAGCAGCCCGAACACGGGGGAGCAGTACTTC

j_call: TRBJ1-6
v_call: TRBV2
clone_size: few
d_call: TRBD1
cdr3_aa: CASMGPKQGRAPLHF
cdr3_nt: TGTGCCAGCATGGGGCCTAAACAGGGGCGAGCACCCCTCCACTTT

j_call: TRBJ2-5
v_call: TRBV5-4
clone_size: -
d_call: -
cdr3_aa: CASSSDGGGETQYF
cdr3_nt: TGTGCCAGCAGCTCCGATGGGGGCGGGGAGACCCAGTACTTC

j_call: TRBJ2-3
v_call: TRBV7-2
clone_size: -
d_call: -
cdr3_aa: CASSFRESTDTQYF
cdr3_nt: TGTGCCAGCAGCTTCCGGGAAAGCACAGATACGCAGTATTTT

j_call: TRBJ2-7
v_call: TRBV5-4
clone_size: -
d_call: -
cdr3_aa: CASSRQGLTYEQYF
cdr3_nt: TGTGCCAGCAGCCGGCAGGGCCTTACCTACGAGCAGTACTTC

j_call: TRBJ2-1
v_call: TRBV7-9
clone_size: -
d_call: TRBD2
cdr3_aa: CASSTTSGHYNEQFF
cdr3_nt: TGTGCCAGCAGCACGACTAGCGGTCACTACAATGAGCAGTTCTTC

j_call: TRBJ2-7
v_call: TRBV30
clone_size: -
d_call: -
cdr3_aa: CACRAMTYEQYF
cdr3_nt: TGTGCCTGCCGCGCAATGACCTACGAGCAGTACTTC

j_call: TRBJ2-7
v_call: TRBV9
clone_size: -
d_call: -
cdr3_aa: CASSVDPGGTYEQYF
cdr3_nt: TGTGCCAGCAGCGTAGATCCAGGGGGGACCTACGAGCAGTACTTC

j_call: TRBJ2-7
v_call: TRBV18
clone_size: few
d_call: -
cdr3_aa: CASSDSLSSYEQYF
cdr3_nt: TGTGCCAGCTCGGACAGCCTGAGCTCCTACGAGCAGTACTTC

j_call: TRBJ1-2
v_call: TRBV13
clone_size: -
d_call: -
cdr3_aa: CASSLEGGYGYTF
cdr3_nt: TGTGCCAGCAGCTTAGAGGGAGGGTATGGCTACACCTTC

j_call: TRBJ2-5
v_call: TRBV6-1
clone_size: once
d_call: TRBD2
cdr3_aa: CASSVGASGGMETQYF
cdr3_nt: TGTGCCAGCAGTGTTGGGGCTAGCGGGGGGATGGAGACCCAGTACTTC

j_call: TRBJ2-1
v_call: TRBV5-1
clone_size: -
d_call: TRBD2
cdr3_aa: CASSPEGTSSSYNEQFF
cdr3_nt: TGCGCCAGCAGTCCCGAGGGGACTAGCAGTTCCTACAATGAGCAGTTCTTC